The following is a T cell receptor (beta chain) sequence with its context. This table comes from immunoSEQ multiplex PCR, and its TCRdb copy is limited to in-frame clones, with some not included. The table has over a million clones, around 82% seen once; the top ten hold about 0.52%. These data belong to a study of shared clonotypes between healthy human individuals. Whole-study context: The cohort had two women and a few men, ages 18 to 49.

Trimming removed 5 bases from V and 0 bases from J; junction bases left unmatched: 5. The length of the CDR3 is 16 residues. From germline, CDR1 is SGHNT and CDR2 YENEEA. The source material was memory CD4+ T cells from PBMCs. Stated subset: CD45RA-negative fraction. The chain links TRBV11-3 to TRBJ2-2, with 8 positions matching TRBD2. This TCR came from a man aged 18 to 29 in good health. Some clones in this sample may be carry-over from other donors' samples. The chain's CDR3 is CASSPRGGSNTGELFF. As DNA, the CDR3 is TGTGCCAGCAGCCCCCGGGGGGGGTCGAACACCGGGGAGCTGTTTTTT.